This is a list of T cell receptor beta chains from one sample in a study of post-analysis software for immune sequencing data. TCRdb re-called the PCR reads with MiXCR, one entry per CDR3 protein. The repertoire has about 540,000 distinct CDR3 sequences, 34% of them found once; the top ten carry 6%. The specimen sequenced was blood. These receptors were obtained from a girl aged 2-17 years with multiple sclerosis. The CDR3 runs from the conserved cysteine through the conserved F or W. A D gene is named only where the DNA matches it firmly. Only part of the rows carry a size: once, few, many, or a class if the clone is expanded.

d_gene	len	abundance	v_gene	j_gene	CDR3aa	CDR3nt
TRBD1	15	-	TRBV20-1	TRBJ1-6	CSARPTGSYNSPLHF	TGCAGTGCTAGACCGACAGGGAGTTATAATTCACCCCTCCACTTT
TRBD2	16	few	TRBV12-3/TRBV12-4	TRBJ2-1	CASSSGLAGSMETQFF	TGTGCCAGCAGTTCCGGACTAGCGGGGTCCATGGAGACCCAGTTCTTC
-	12	-	TRBV20-1	TRBJ1-2	CSAETGFYGYTF	TGCAGTGCGGAAACAGGGTTCTATGGCTACACCTTC
-	12	few	TRBV12-3/TRBV12-4	TRBJ2-1	CASSFVRNEQFF	TGTGCCAGCAGTTTCGTCAGGAATGAGCAGTTCTTC
-	12	-	TRBV29-1	TRBJ2-3	CSVAPTTDTQYF	TGCAGCGTTGCTCCGACCACAGATACGCAGTATTTT
TRBD2	20	-	TRBV10-3	TRBJ2-7	CAIGAPSGTSGRIGPYEQYF	TGTGCCATCGGAGCTCCATCGGGGACTAGCGGGCGGATAGGCCCCTACGAGCAGTACTTC
-	14	-	TRBV7-2	TRBJ2-5	CASSLSARGETQYF	TGTGCCAGCAGCTTATCCGCTAGGGGGGAGACCCAGTACTTC
TRBD2	14	many	TRBV20-1	TRBJ2-5	CSASRGGRQETQYF	TGCAGTGCCTCCCGGGGGGGAAGGCAAGAGACCCAGTACTTC
TRBD2	17	-	TRBV25-1	TRBJ2-3	CASSESAPRGTTDTQYF	TGTGCCAGCAGTGAATCGGCCCCGCGGGGGACCACAGATACGCAGTATTTT
-	13	-	TRBV5-6	TRBJ2-1	CASNAGRYNEQFF	TGTGCCAGCAACGCGGGGCGGTACAATGAGCAGTTCTTC
-	13	-	TRBV2	TRBJ1-1	CASSIALSGEAFF	TGTGCCAGCAGTATCGCCTTGTCGGGGGAAGCTTTCTTT
TRBD2	15	-	TRBV7-2	TRBJ2-7	CASSSSGGDAYEQYF	TGTGCCAGCAGCTCTAGCGGGGGGGACGCCTACGAGCAGTACTTC
TRBD1	18	once	TRBV7-9	TRBJ2-4	CASSYTTGVLQIGNIQYF	TGTGCCAGCAGCTACACCACAGGGGTGCTACAGATCGGGAACATTCAGTACTTC
-	15	-	TRBV5-8	TRBJ1-4	CASSLDEYYNEKLFF	TGTGCCAGCAGCTTGGATGAGTACTACAATGAAAAACTGTTTTTT
-	11	-	TRBV20-1	TRBJ2-1	CSALGYSEQFF	TGCAGTGCTCTTGGATACAGTGAGCAGTTCTTC
TRBD2	17	few	TRBV4-2	TRBJ2-1	CASSQDRTSGGPNEQFF	TGTGCCAGCAGCCAAGATCGCACCAGCGGGGGGCCCAATGAGCAGTTCTTC
TRBD1	17	few	TRBV27	TRBJ1-1	CASRVYRTGQMNTEAFF	TGTGCCAGCAGAGTTTACCGGACAGGACAAATGAACACTGAAGCTTTCTTT
-	15	-	TRBV20-1	TRBJ2-3	CSAREGIHRGDTQYF	TGCAGTGCTAGAGAAGGCATACATAGGGGAGATACGCAGTATTTT
TRBD2	19	-	TRBV25-1	TRBJ2-1	CASSEYRQRGGRIQETQFF	TGTGCCAGCAGTGAATATCGCCAGCGGGGGGGCCGAATACAAGAGACCCAGTTCTTC
-	15	-	TRBV2	TRBJ2-5	CASSEMTGPQETQYF	TGTGCCAGCAGTGAGATGACAGGACCTCAAGAGACCCAGTACTTC
-	13	few	TRBV7-6	TRBJ2-1	CASSTQQGNEQFF	TGTGCCAGCAGCACCCAACAGGGTAATGAGCAGTTCTTC
-	15	many	TRBV28	TRBJ2-7	CASTPRVRGSYEQYF	TGTGCCAGCACCCCCCGGGTACGGGGCTCCTACGAGCAGTACTTC
-	15	-	TRBV2	TRBJ2-4	CASTPDQTVKNIQYF	TGTGCCAGCACTCCCGACCAGACGGTCAAAAACATTCAGTACTTC
-	14	-	TRBV11-2	TRBJ1-2	CASSSTGTNYGYTF	TGTGCCAGCAGCAGCACAGGGACTAACTATGGCTACACCTTC
-	12	-	TRBV6-1	TRBJ2-5	CASSESMGAAYF	TGTGCCAGCAGTGAATCGATGGGAGCAGCGTACTTC
-	13	few	TRBV5-1	TRBJ2-1	CASSDLVNNEQFF	TGCGCCAGCAGCGATCTGGTAAACAATGAGCAGTTCTTC
-	14	many	TRBV7-9	TRBJ1-1	CASSIQGAETEAFF	TGTGCCAGCAGTATACAGGGTGCGGAGACTGAAGCTTTCTTT
TRBD1	13	-	TRBV12-3/TRBV12-4	TRBJ1-4	CASSRGLAEKLFF	TGTGCCAGCAGCAGGGGGCTTGCGGAAAAACTGTTTTTT
TRBD1	14	many	TRBV29-1	TRBJ1-2	CSINRGPQDYGYTF	TGCAGCATAAACAGGGGACCTCAAGACTATGGCTACACCTTC
-	13	-	TRBV19	TRBJ1-5	CASTDGFNQPQHF	TGTGCCAGTACTGACGGCTTCAATCAGCCCCAGCATTTT
-	16	-	TRBV6-5	TRBJ2-1	CASSSRGRGTYNEQFF	TGTGCCAGCAGTTCCCGGGGGCGGGGGACCTACAATGAGCAGTTCTTC
TRBD1	12	-	TRBV20-1	TRBJ1-6	CSAGQRNSPLHF	TGCAGTGCGGGACAGCGCAATTCACCCCTCCACTTT
-	13	many	TRBV4-1	TRBJ2-7	CASSQVYDYEQYF	TGCGCCAGCAGCCAAGTTTACGATTACGAGCAGTACTTC
-	13	once	TRBV6-5	TRBJ1-1	CASRRVENTEAFF	TGTGCCAGCAGGCGTGTAGAAAACACTGAAGCTTTCTTT
-	18	-	TRBV5-1	TRBJ2-2	CASSLATRQAANTGELFF	TGCGCCAGCAGCTTGGCCACCCGGCAGGCCGCGAACACCGGGGAGCTGTTTTTT
TRBD1	16	-	TRBV5-1	TRBJ2-6	CASRPDRASGANVLTF	TGCGCCAGCAGGCCGGACAGGGCCTCTGGGGCCAACGTCCTGACTTTC
TRBD1	13	-	TRBV5-7	TRBJ2-7	CASSGGQAREQYF	TGTGCCAGCAGCGGTGGACAGGCCCGGGAGCAGTACTTC
-	16	-	TRBV5-4	TRBJ2-1	CASSKGGGTMPDEQFF	TGTGCCAGCAGCAAAGGAGGGGGAACGATGCCCGATGAGCAGTTCTTC
-	13	few	TRBV12-3/TRBV12-4	TRBJ1-6	CASTSRGDSPLHF	TGTGCCAGCACTTCGAGGGGGGATTCGCCCCTCCACTTT
-	14	-	TRBV7-8	TRBJ1-1	CASSPRASGAEAFF	TGTGCCAGCAGTCCCCGGGCCTCAGGCGCTGAAGCTTTCTTT
-	12	few	TRBV29-1	TRBJ2-1	CSVDGAANEQFF	TGCAGCGTTGATGGGGCCGCCAATGAGCAGTTCTTC
TRBD2	15	-	TRBV24-1	TRBJ2-3	CATSDRGTSGVEQYF	TGTGCCACCAGTGATAGGGGGACTAGCGGGGTTGAGCAGTATTTT
-	14	few	TRBV18	TRBJ1-2	CASSPSDRGYGYTF	TGTGCCAGCTCACCATCGGACAGAGGGTATGGCTACACCTTC
-	12	few	TRBV29-1	TRBJ1-2	CSVEGLDYGYTF	TGCAGCGTTGAGGGATTGGACTATGGCTACACCTTC
TRBD2	16	few	TRBV5-1	TRBJ2-5	CASSLGPGGPLETQYF	TGCGCCAGCAGCTTGGGACCGGGGGGGCCATTGGAGACCCAGTACTTC
TRBD1	14	-	TRBV5-1	TRBJ1-1	CASSERDRDTEAFF	TGCGCCAGCTCCGAGCGGGACAGGGACACTGAAGCTTTCTTT
-	14	-	TRBV20-1	TRBJ1-5	CSTSGRTDNQPQHF	TGCAGTACTAGTGGCAGGACAGACAATCAGCCCCAGCATTTT
TRBD1	15	-	TRBV2	TRBJ1-4	CASRPFGQGAEKLFF	TGTGCCAGCAGGCCGTTCGGACAGGGGGCCGAAAAACTGTTTTTT
-	13	-	TRBV6-6	TRBJ2-1	CASSRPGDNEQFF	TGTGCCAGCAGTCGCCCCGGGGACAATGAGCAGTTCTTC
-	15	few	TRBV6-1	TRBJ2-1	CASKRGLSSYNEQFF	TGTGCCAGCAAGAGAGGCTTGAGCTCCTACAATGAGCAGTTCTTC
TRBD2	16	few	TRBV10-3	TRBJ2-1	CAISGPSGGPDNEQFF	TGTGCCATCAGTGGCCCAAGCGGGGGGCCCGACAATGAGCAGTTCTTC
-	13	many	TRBV20-1	TRBJ2-5	CSAQPTEQETQYF	TGCAGTGCTCAACCGACAGAACAAGAGACCCAGTACTTC
TRBD1	15	-	TRBV5-1	TRBJ2-5	CASSPGTAMQETQYF	TGCGCCAGCAGCCCCGGGACAGCGATGCAAGAGACCCAGTACTTC
TRBD2	16	few	TRBV27	TRBJ2-1	CASSAPGLAAYNEQFF	TGTGCCAGCAGTGCACCGGGACTAGCGGCATACAATGAGCAGTTCTTC
-	13	-	TRBV4-1	TRBJ2-7	CASSQRETYEQYF	TGCGCCAGCAGCCAAAGGGAAACCTACGAGCAGTACTTC